A single sample gave rise to the 21 T cell receptor beta chains below, sequenced in a study of cytomegalovirus exposure and HLA in healthy donors. The primer mix had 60 Vbeta and 13 Jbeta primers. TCRdb's table, derived via immunoSEQ multiplex PCR, lists solely in-frame clones and lacks some. The data show around 260,000 clones, under 90% seen once. Sequencing input: PBMCs. These receptors came from a girl aged 2 to 10 in good health and CMV-seronegative.

The rearrangement links TRBV6-5 to TRBJ2-7; 12 bases line up with TRBD2. The germline CDR1 and CDR2 sequences are MNHEY and SVGAGI. This CDR3 has 16 residues. Trimming took 6 bases from V and 3 from J; bases not matched to a gene: 9. The CDR3 protein is CASRYTSGGPGYEQYF. The CDR3 coding sequence is TGTGCCAGCAGATACACTAGCGGGGGGCCCGGCTACGAGCAGTACTTC.

This chain links TRBV29-1 with TRBJ2-1, with 7 bases lining up with TRBD2. V trimming: 6 bases; J trimming: 0 bases; junction bases outside the gene matches: 5. The CDR3 runs 14 residues. Germline CDR1 is SQVTM and CDR2 is ANQGSEA. In DNA form, the CDR3 reads TGCAGCGTCCCGGGAGGAACCTCCTACAATGAGCAGTTCTTC. This gives the protein CSVPGGTSYNEQFF.

The CDR3 DNA sequence: TGTGCCAGCTCACCAACTAGGACAGGGAGATCCGAGCAGTACTTC. It yields the protein CASSPTRTGRSEQYF. V gene TRBV18 combines with J gene TRBJ2-7, with 8 bases matching TRBD1. Germline lookup yields CDR1 KGHSH and CDR2 LQKENI. CDR3 size: 15 residues. V shed 2 bases, J shed 6 bases, and the junction held 9 bases outside the gene matches.

The chain recombines TRBV6-5 with TRBJ1-6; D is ambiguous. Germline V gives CDR1 MNHEY, CDR2 SVGAGI. Trimming left V 0 bases short and J 10 bases short, with 13 bases between. The length of the CDR3 is 15 residues. The CDR3 DNA sequence: TGTGCCAGCAGTTACTCGACTAAGGGTCGGTCACCCCTCCACTTT. Encoded protein: CASSYSTKGRSPLHF.

Concerning this clone itself: The sample has other DNA sequences that encode this CDR3 too. J is TRBJ2-5 and V is TRBV7-9; 7 bases agree with TRBD2. The V gene's germline CDR1 is SEHNR and CDR2 FQNEAQ (reference sequence). V was pared by 5 bases and J by 2 bases, with 2 bases of the junction left unmatched. This CDR3 comprises 13 residues. This CDR3 reads CASSLGGQETQYF. In DNA form, the CDR3 reads TGTGCCAGCAGCCTCGGGGGGCAAGAGACCCAGTACTTC.

This sequence joins TRBV7-9 and TRBJ2-7, with 8 bases lining up with TRBD2. V gave up 3 bases and J gave up 6 bases; unmatched junction bases: 13. The germline CDR1 and CDR2 sequences are SEHNR and FQNEAQ (reference sequence). This CDR3 spans 16 amino acids. CDR3 sequence (DNA): TGTGCCAGCAGCTTTTTGAGCGGGAGAAGTACAGGCGAGCAGTACTTC. Protein sequence: CASSFLSGRSTGEQYF. The variable domain in full, with the rest retrieved from reference TRBV7-9 and TRBJ2-7, is DTGVSQNPRHKITKRGQNVTFRCDPISEHNRLYWYRQTLGQGPEFLTYFQNEAQLEKSRLLSDRFSAERPKGSFSTLEIQRTEQGDSAMYLCASSFLSGRSTGEQYFGPGTRLTVT.

The chain joins TRBV30 to TRBJ2-7, with 10 bases fitting TRBD1. The CDR3 is made up of 13 amino acids. J lost 4 bases, V lost 7 bases, and 7 bases had no gene match. CDR1 is GTSNPN, CDR2 SVGIG, per germline (reference sequence). CDR3 region: CASRGGQGYEQYF. CDR3 nucleotides: TGTGCCTCGAGAGGGGGACAGGGGTACGAGCAGTACTTC.

The V call is TRBV13, the J call TRBJ2-7; the D gene is possibly TRBD2 (6 bases). Germline V gene sequence: CDR1 PRHDT, CDR2 FYEKMQ (reference sequence). The CDR3 extends over 14 amino acids. Trimming removed 5 bases from V and 6 bases from J, with 17 bases in between. CDR3 sequence: CASSPGADFFEQYF. The CDR3 bases are TGTGCCAGCAGCCCGGGAGCCGACTTTTTCGAGCAGTACTTC.

The gene calls are TRBV28 and TRBJ2-7, with 8 nucleotides matching TRBD2. CDR1 is MDHEN, CDR2 SYDVKM, per germline. V was pared by 1 base and J by 7 bases, with 15 bases of the junction left unmatched. This CDR3 is 17 amino acids long. The CDR3 nucleotides are TGTGCCAGCAGTTTATACCCCGCAGGCGGGGGGAGCTGGGAGCAGTACTTC. Translating gives CASSLYPAGGGSWEQYF.

V usage is TRBV7-8 and J usage is TRBJ1-5; D is ambiguous. This CDR3 contains 15 residues. V was cut by 3 bases and J by 1 base, with 10 bases left in between. Germline V gives CDR1 SGHVS, CDR2 FQNEAQ. CDR3 region: CASSLGQASNQPQHF. The DNA for the CDR3 is TGTGCCAGCAGCTTGGGTCAGGCGAGCAATCAGCCCCAGCATTTT.

The chain combines TRBV28 with TRBJ2-5; D is unresolved. CDR1 and CDR2 from the germline V gene are MDHEN and SYDVKM. Trimming took 7 bases from V and 9 from J, leaving 21 bases between them. CDR3 length: 14 amino acids. The CDR3 DNA is TGTGCCAGCACTGTCGTTGACCACTTAGGAGCCCAGTACTTC. This gives the protein CASTVVDHLGAQYF. The complete variable domain, with remaining parts taken from reference TRBV28 and TRBJ2-5, reads DVKVTQSSRYLVKRTGEKVFLECVQDMDHENMFWYRQDPGLGLRLIYFSYDVKMKEKGDIPEGYSVSREKKERFSLILESASTNQTSMYLCASTVVDHLGAQYFGPGTRLLVL.

The gene calls are TRBV10-2 and TRBJ1-1; the D gene is possibly TRBD1 (5 bases). This CDR3 comprises 17 residues. Germline values: CDR1 WSHSY, CDR2 SAAADI. V dropped 5 bases and J dropped 4 bases, with 23 bases sitting between them. The CDR3 here is CASSSGLKIYKGTEAFF. The CDR3 DNA sequence: TGCGCCAGCAGTTCGGGACTTAAAATCTACAAGGGCACTGAAGCTTTCTTT.

About this clone itself: Germline is not matched at one junction end, which may reflect a read error. The chain couples TRBV7-9 to TRBJ2-1; 11 positions agree with TRBD2. In germline, CDR1 is SEHNR, CDR2 FQNEAQ (reference sequence). This CDR3 has 16 residues. CDR3 region: CSSSSELAGGRHEQFF. DNA for the CDR3: TGTTCCAGCAGCTCCGAATTAGCGGGGGGGCGCCATGAGCAGTTCTTC.

The chain recombines TRBV6-5 with TRBJ1-6, with 7 positions matching TRBD1. This CDR3 has 15 residues. V shed 5 bases, J shed 6 bases, and the junction held 7 bases outside the gene matches. The germline V gene encodes CDR1 MNHEY and CDR2 SVGAGI. The CDR3 loop is CASSVQGIFNSPLHF. DNA of the CDR3: TGTGCCAGCAGTGTACAGGGGATCTTTAATTCACCCCTCCACTTT.

The chain employs TRBV30 and TRBJ2-1; TRBD2 matches at 8 bases. The CDR3 contains 15 residues. After removal of 0 bases from V and 5 bases from J, the junction contained 6 bases not matched to a gene. Germline V gene sequence: CDR1 GTSNPN, CDR2 SVGIG (reference sequence). This chain's CDR3 is CAWSVLAGRDNEQFF. The DNA for the CDR3 is TGTGCCTGGAGTGTGTTAGCGGGGAGGGACAATGAGCAGTTCTTC.

The gene calls are TRBV28 and TRBJ2-1; 7 positions match TRBD2. Germline lookup yields CDR1 MDHEN and CDR2 SYDVKM. The CDR3 is 16 amino acids. The V gene end was trimmed by 3 bases and the J gene end by 8 bases; junction bases not matched to a gene: 13. CDR3 sequence (DNA): TGTGCCAGCAGTTTGGGGGTGGCGGGAGAGGTCGATGAGCAGTTCTTC. Its protein is CASSLGVAGEVDEQFF.

V is TRBV27 and J is TRBJ2-1; 7 bases are shared with TRBD1. J gave up 10 bases and V 1 base, and 7 bases lay outside the gene matches. Germline loops: CDR1 MNHEY, CDR2 SMNVEV (reference sequence). This CDR3 has 14 residues. The CDR3, as DNA: TGTGCCAGCAGTTTATGGGGACAGCCTTTGGAGCAGTTCTTC. It translates to CASSLWGQPLEQFF.

The genes are TRBV19 and TRBJ2-1, with 7 bases matching TRBD2. Germline V lookup: CDR1 LNHDA, CDR2 SQIVND (reference sequence). Unmatched junction bases numbered 11, after V lost 9 bases and J lost 9 bases. CDR3 size: 13 residues. The CDR3 DNA sequence: TGTGCCAGCGGGACTACCCTCGTGGGTGAGCAGTTCTTC. Amino acids: CASGTTLVGEQFF.

This clone was recorded once. V and J are TRBV19 and TRBJ1-5, with D hard to call. Deletions cut 3 bases from V and 6 bases from J, with 15 bases between. CDR3 size: 15 residues. Germline CDR1 LNHDA, CDR2 SQIVND (reference sequence). CDR3 loop: CASSIPRNSGQPQHF. The DNA for the CDR3 is TGTGCCAGTAGTATCCCCAGGAATAGCGGTCAGCCCCAGCATTTT. The whole variable domain, remainder taken from reference TRBV19 and TRBJ1-5, is DGGITQSPKYLFRKEGQNVTLSCEQNLNHDAMYWYRQDPGQGLRLIYYSQIVNDFQKGDIAEGYSVSREKKESFPLTVTSAQKNPTAFYLCASSIPRNSGQPQHFGDGTRLSIL.

V gene TRBV5-5 combines with J gene TRBJ2-7, with 9 nucleotides matching TRBD2. Germline V gene data show CDR1 as SGHKS and CDR2 as YYEKEE (reference sequence). V was clipped by 1 base and J by 2 bases; unmatched bases: 4. This CDR3 comprises 15 residues. DNA for the CDR3: TGTGCCAGCAGCTTGTCCGCGGGGGGGACCTACGAGCAGTACTTC. Protein sequence: CASSLSAGGTYEQYF.

The gene calls are TRBV28 and TRBJ2-5; D may be TRBD1 (6 bases). The CDR3 is 17 residues long. Trimming took 4 bases from V and 3 from J, leaving 21 bases between them. CDR1 MDHEN and CDR2 SYDVKM come from the germline V gene. CDR3 coding DNA: TGTGCCAGCAGTTCGGCAAGCTCGGGACACCTAAAAGAGACCCAGTACTTC. Encoded protein: CASSSASSGHLKETQYF.